The 26 T cell receptor beta chains given below trace back to one sample, sequenced in a study of identical twins. TCRdb re-derived calls from the 5' RACE reads in MiXCR, one entry per CDR3 protein. The sample holds 400,000 to 500,000 distinct CDR3 sequences, over 11% seen once. These data also featured in a second study, about yellow fever vaccine responses in identical twins.

The sequencing sample was made of CD4+ T cells sorted from blood. The receptor source for this set is a woman aged 18-35 years in good health.

The J gene is TRBJ1-2, the V gene TRBV28, with D unclear. V lost 1 base and J 3 bases, leaving 6 bases between the germline ends. Germline assignment: CDR1 MDHEN and CDR2 SYDVKM. CDR3 length equals 13 residues. The CDR3 DNA sequence: TGTGCCAGCAGTTTATTGGGTGACTATGGCTACACCTTC. Protein: CASSLLGDYGYTF.

This clonotype was recorded a few times. The chain employs TRBV12-3 or TRBV12-4 and TRBJ1-6, with D possibly matching TRBD1 (6 bases). The CDR3 runs 16 residues. V was pared by 5 bases and J by 8 bases, with 19 bases between. CDR3 in amino acids: CASSPHEGGGYSPLHF. The CDR3 DNA is TGTGCCAGCAGTCCCCACGAGGGGGGCGGGTATTCACCCCTCCACTTT.

The chain carries TRBV5-1 and TRBJ1-1, with a tentative D call TRBD1 (5 bases). The germline gives CDR1 SGHRS, CDR2 YFSETQ. The CDR3 consists of 14 residues. V lost 4 bases and J lost 7, with 17 bases in between. CDR3 protein: CASSPGSGSVEAFF. The CDR3, as DNA: TGCGCCAGCAGCCCCGGGTCAGGGTCAGTTGAAGCTTTCTTT.

This clonotype came up a few times. V gene TRBV9 combines with J gene TRBJ2-7; 8 nucleotides match TRBD1. J was trimmed by 2 bases and V by 3 bases; bases with no gene match: 7. The CDR3 is 15 residues long. Germline V gives CDR1 SGDLS, CDR2 YYNGEE. The CDR3 region has the DNA TGTGCCAGCAGCGCGGGGGACAGGAGTGCCTACGAGCAGTACTTC. Amino acids: CASSAGDRSAYEQYF.

This clonotype was found a few times. The gene calls are TRBV29-1 and TRBJ2-1; 7 bases map to TRBD2. From germline, CDR1 is SQVTM and CDR2 ANQGSEA. This CDR3 contains 13 residues. The V and J ends lost 3 bases and 5 bases, in that order; junction bases with no gene match: 4. CDR3 in DNA: TGCAGCGTTGAGGGGGGGGGACACAATGAGCAGTTCTTC. This gives the protein CSVEGGGHNEQFF.

This clonotype turned up a few times. This chain joins TRBV21-1 and TRBJ2-7; the DNA was not compared with TRBD2, the D call given in the table. TRBV21-1 is termed a pseudogene. This CDR3 contains 17 residues. This CDR3 reads CASSHRFRGSFTYEQYF. In nucleotides, the CDR3 is TGTGCCAGCAGCCACCGATTTCGCGGGTCCTTCACCTACGAGCAGTACTTC.

Of note for this clonotype: A read error may account for a junction end that differs from germline. The chain recombines TRBV10-3 with TRBJ2-7; 9 bases are a match to TRBD1. Germline assignment: CDR1 ENHRY and CDR2 SYGVKD. The CDR3 sequence is 15 residues long. The CDR3 bases are TGTGCCATCAGGGATCCGGGACAGGGAAAGGACCTTTACACTTTC. Translating it yields CAIRDPGQGKDLYTF.

This clonotype was counted ten times or more. The chain recombines TRBV12-3 or TRBV12-4 with TRBJ2-5; 7 bases map to TRBD2. The CDR3 has 15 residues. The junction had 6 bases not matched to a gene; V was cut back by 5 bases and J by 0 bases. CDR3 amino acids: CASSREGSYQETQYF. CDR3 bases: TGTGCCAGCAGTAGGGAGGGATCATACCAAGAGACCCAGTACTTC.

This clonotype was observed at least ten times. V usage is TRBV12-3 or TRBV12-4 and J usage is TRBJ2-3; 8 nucleotides agree with TRBD2. V shed 2 bases, J shed 3 bases, and the junction held 7 bases outside the gene matches. The CDR3 is made up of 16 amino acids. DNA for the CDR3: TGTGCCAGCAGTTTATCCCCAGCGGGGGTAACAGATACGCAGTATTTT. Its protein product is CASSLSPAGVTDTQYF.

The V and J genes are TRBV6-5 and TRBJ2-5; no clear D. Germline lookup yields CDR1 MNHEY and CDR2 SVGAGI. The V and J ends lost 8 bases and 3 bases respectively, with 10 bases between them. This CDR3 contains 12 residues. The CDR3 spells CASPPLKETQYF. The CDR3, as DNA: TGTGCCAGCCCCCCCCTAAAAGAGACCCAGTACTTC.

At least ten counts were recorded for this clonotype. The chain carries TRBV12-3 or TRBV12-4 and TRBJ1-6; 9 nucleotides agree with TRBD1. The CDR3 spans 16 residues. The junction had 10 bases not matched to a gene; V was cut back by 6 bases and J by 7 bases. The DNA of the CDR3 is TGTGCCAGCAGCTACTACACCGGGACAGGGAATTCACCCCTCCACTTT. Amino acids: CASSYYTGTGNSPLHF.

The table lists this clonotype with a few counts. The rearrangement links TRBV5-1 to TRBJ2-7; tentative D call: TRBD2 (5 bases). Per germline, CDR1 SGHRS and CDR2 YFSETQ. The CDR3 totals 13 residues. V shed 4 bases and J shed 2 bases, with 10 bases lying between them. CDR3 residues: CASSPLEAYEQYF. The CDR3 coding sequence is TGCGCCAGCAGCCCCCTGGAGGCCTACGAGCAGTACTTC.

This clonotype was recorded a few times. This chain uses TRBV2 with TRBJ2-5; D is uncertain. V lost 4 bases and J lost 4, with 16 bases in between. Germline V gene data show CDR1 as SNHLY and CDR2 as FYNNEI. There are 15 residues in the CDR3. For the CDR3, the DNA is TGTGCCAGCAGTGGGGTCGAGGACGGTGGAGAGACCCAGTACTTC. It is translated as CASSGVEDGGETQYF.

This clonotype was detected a few times. V and J are TRBV10-3 and TRBJ2-5; TRBD2 aligns across 9 bases. V shed 3 bases and J 1 base; nucleotides not matched to a gene: 0. The germline V gene encodes CDR1 ENHRY and CDR2 SYGVKD. The CDR3 spans 14 residues. The CDR3 region is CAISDSGGQETQYF. The CDR3 DNA follows: TGTGCCATCAGTGATAGCGGGGGCCAAGAGACCCAGTACTTC.

This clonotype was detected ten times or more. The chain has TRBV10-3 and TRBJ2-3; D remains ambiguous. V lost 11 bases to trimming and J lost 6 bases, with 12 bases between them. The CDR3 consists of 11 residues. CDR1 is ENHRY, CDR2 SYGVKD, per germline. CDR3 protein: CAALTQDTQYF. The CDR3 DNA sequence: TGTGCCGCCCTCACCCAGGATACGCAGTATTTT.

The chain links TRBV19 to TRBJ2-2; D is perhaps TRBD2 (5 bases). The CDR3 contains 19 residues. The ends were cut back, 7 bases at V and 5 bases at J, with 29 bases in the middle. CDR1 is LNHDA and CDR2 is SQIVND in the germline V gene (reference sequence). The CDR3 loop is CASTSIRGGLGPITGELFF. The CDR3 DNA reads as TGTGCCAGTACCTCAATCCGAGGAGGTTTGGGCCCTATTACCGGGGAGCTGTTTTTT.

The genes are TRBV30 and TRBJ2-7; 9 bases line up with TRBD1. With V trimmed by 0 bases and J by 4 bases, 4 bases remained unmatched. The CDR3 has 14 residues. Germline V gene lookup returns CDR1 GTSNPN and CDR2 SVGIG (reference sequence). In nucleotides, the CDR3 is TGTGCCTGGAGTGTACTCGACAGGGGGTACGAGCAGTACTTC. Translated: CAWSVLDRGYEQYF.

J is TRBJ1-2 and V is TRBV6-1; 9 bases line up with TRBD1. CDR3 length: 13 amino acids. J was trimmed by 0 bases and V by 8 bases; bases with no gene match: 1. Germline V gene data show CDR1 as MNHNS and CDR2 as SASEGT. CDR3 sequence: CASGTGTNYGYTF. CDR3 in DNA: TGTGCCAGCGGGACAGGGACTAACTATGGCTACACCTTC.

This clonotype was seen a handful of times. The V and J genes are TRBV30 and TRBJ1-1; 7 bases fit TRBD1. The trim removed 2 bases at V and 5 bases at J, leaving 8 bases unmatched. The CDR3 totals 14 residues. Germline V gene data show CDR1 as GTSNPN and CDR2 as SVGIG (reference sequence). Here the CDR3 reads CAWSTETGVTEAFF. DNA for the CDR3: TGTGCCTGGAGTACGGAAACAGGGGTTACTGAAGCTTTCTTT. Drawing the rest from reference TRBV30 and TRBJ1-1, the complete variable domain is SQTIHQWPATLVQPVGSPLSLECTVEGTSNPNLYWYRQAAGRGLQLLFYSVGIGQISSEVPQNLSASRPQDRQFILSSKKLLLSDSGFYLCAWSTETGVTEAFFGQGTRLTVV.

The V and J genes are TRBV5-1 and TRBJ2-2; TRBD1 is a possible D gene (6 bases). Germline V CDR1 and CDR2: SGHRS, YFSETQ. CDR3 length: 14 amino acids. Trimming took off 2 bases at V and 6 bases at J, with 11 bases between the two ends. CDR3 DNA sequence: TGCGCCAGCAGCTTTCTCCAGGGGCCCGGGGAGCTGTTTTTT. Its translation: CASSFLQGPGELFF.

The V call is TRBV27, the J call TRBJ2-7, with TRBD2 identical over 10 bases. The V gene's germline CDR1 is MNHEY and CDR2 SMNVEV (reference sequence). Losses at the gene ends were 3 bases for V and 5 bases for J; bases not matched to a gene: 19. This CDR3 has 19 amino acids. CDR3 protein: CASSFRSQLLAGFPHEQYF. In nucleotides, the CDR3 is TGTGCCAGCAGTTTCCGTAGTCAACTACTAGCGGGATTTCCCCACGAGCAGTACTTC.

This clonotype has just a few counts. The rearrangement uses TRBV6-2 or TRBV6-3 and TRBJ2-1; 7 nucleotides line up with TRBD2. CDR3 length: 15 amino acids. Trimming removed 5 bases from V and 0 bases from J; junction bases left unmatched: 4. Germline V gene data show CDR1 as MNHEY and CDR2 as SVGEGT. CDR3 amino acids: CASSTLAGSYNEQFF. For the CDR3, the DNA is TGTGCCAGCAGTACCTTAGCGGGCTCCTACAATGAGCAGTTCTTC.

This chain links TRBV4-1 with TRBJ1-3, with TRBD1 matching 8 bases. This CDR3 spans 15 amino acids. With V trimmed by 8 bases and J by 3 bases, 9 bases remained unmatched. The V gene's germline CDR1 is MGHRA and CDR2 YSYEKL. CDR3 DNA: TGCGCCAGCGGCGAGACCGGGACAGGTGGAAACACCATATATTTT. It yields the protein CASGETGTGGNTIYF.

This clonotype came up a few times. The J gene is TRBJ2-7, the V gene TRBV20-1; possibly TRBD1 for D (6 bases). Germline loops: CDR1 DFQATT, CDR2 SNEGSKA (reference sequence). The CDR3 extends over 11 amino acids. Deletions cut 5 bases from V and 7 bases from J, with 12 bases between. CDR3: CSAGDTVEQYF. For the CDR3, the DNA is TGCAGTGCTGGGGACACCGTGGAGCAGTACTTC.

The chain is built from TRBV5-5 and TRBJ2-7; D possibly corresponds to TRBD1 (5 bases). The V gene's germline CDR1 is SGHKS and CDR2 YYEKEE (reference sequence). The V end lost 0 bases, the J end lost 1 base, and 11 bases lay between the germline ends. CDR3 length equals 15 residues. CDR3: CASSLVLGASYEQYF. The DNA for the CDR3 is TGTGCCAGCAGCTTGGTATTAGGGGCATCCTACGAGCAGTACTTC.

There are a few counts of this clonotype. The CDR3 region is CASSVRGGVTSGSTDTQYF. CDR3 DNA sequence: TGTGCCAGCAGCGTCAGGGGGGGGGTGACTAGCGGAAGCACAGATACGCAGTATTTT. V gene TRBV9 combines with J gene TRBJ2-3; TRBD2 matches at 9 bases. V dropped 2 bases and J dropped 0; count of bases not matched to a gene: 13. The CDR3 runs to 19 residues. In germline, CDR1 is SGDLS, CDR2 YYNGEE.